This TCR beta chain was retrieved from a study of blood T cell repertoires in COVID-19. Study-wide context: Samples came from the United States, Italy and Spain, spanning acute and convalescent COVID-19. Nucleic acid was either cDNA or gDNA, and it came from T cells, B-cell-depleted T cells, or PBMCs.

The V end was cut by 3 bases, the J end by 5 bases, with 12 bases between. Germline V gene lookup returns CDR1 MDHEN and CDR2 SYDVKM. CDR3 length equals 14 residues. In the original workflow: From reference gene primer amplification, estimates of nucleated cell counts were derived. Only in-frame clones appear in the TCRdb table, and some are missing; sequencing was by immunoSEQ multiplex PCR. V, J and clone size are those of that table, while D and trimming were read from the DNA. Altogether 95,000 to 150,000 clones are present, around 88% being singletons, with the ten largest covering 5% to 6.5%. Sequenced: peripheral blood. The V and J genes are TRBV28 and TRBJ2-3; maybe TRBD1 (6 bases). The clonotype was recovered from a human donor in a cohort sampled during active COVID-19. DNA for the CDR3: TGTGCCAGCAGTTTTGGGGGCTCGTTAGATACGCAGTATTTT. It translates to CASSFGGSLDTQYF. Variable domain in full (rest from reference TRBV28 and TRBJ2-3): DVKVTQSSRYLVKRTGEKVFLECVQDMDHENMFWYRQDPGLGLRLIYFSYDVKMKEKGDIPEGYSVSREKKERFSLILESASTNQTSMYLCASSFGGSLDTQYFGPGTRLTVL.